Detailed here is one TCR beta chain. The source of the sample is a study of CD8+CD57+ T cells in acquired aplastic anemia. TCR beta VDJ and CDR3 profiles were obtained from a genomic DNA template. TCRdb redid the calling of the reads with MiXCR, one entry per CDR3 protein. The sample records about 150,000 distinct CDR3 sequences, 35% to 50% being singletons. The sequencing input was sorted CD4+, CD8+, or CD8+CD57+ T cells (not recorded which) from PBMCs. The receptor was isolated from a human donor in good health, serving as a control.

CDR3 region: CASSLGSGYEQYF. The CDR3 nucleotides read TGTGCCAGCAGCTTGGGTTCAGGTTACGAGCAGTACTTC. The chain is built from TRBV5-4 and TRBJ2-7; D is uncertain. The germline V and J ends were trimmed by 0 bases and 4 bases, with 8 bases remaining between them. There are 13 residues in the CDR3. Germline V gene lookup returns CDR1 SGHNT and CDR2 YYREEE (reference sequence).